The TCR beta chain under discussion was sequenced for a study of PD-1 blockade in classical Hodgkin lymphoma. Every one of the patients relapsed after autologous stem cell transplantation (brentuximab vedotin exposure was variable). Magnetic negative selection of thawed PBMCs yielded the CD8+ T cells. Germline CDR1 is MDHEN and CDR2 is SYDVKM. This CDR3 is 14 amino acids long. V shed 11 bases and J shed 5 bases, with 18 bases lying between them. Repertoires were generated with immunoSEQ multiplex PCR, while TCRdb's copy carries only in-frame clones and drops some. The sample carries about 2,300 clones, approximately 70% recorded once.

The source was CD8+ T cells from blood, collected at baseline. The chain combines TRBV28 with TRBJ2-2, with D possibly being TRBD2 (5 bases). The source is a human donor with classical Hodgkin lymphoma. In DNA form, the CDR3 reads TGTGCCGCAAGGAGGTTTGAGGATACCGGGGAGCTGTTTTTT. Its translation is CAARRFEDTGELFF.